Shown below are 27 T cell receptor beta chains from a single sample sequenced in a study of blood T cell repertoires in COVID-19 (dated by TCRdb to 2018 to 2020). Libraries were constructed by the immunoSEQ multiplex PCR assay. Sourced from immuneACCESS, this table was stored by TCRdb with only in-frame sequences that have V and J called. A share of the clones is absent; for the studies checked, an unresolved V gene accounts for under half, and the remainder has no known explanation. This sample gives roughly 410,000 clones in total; 70% to 90% of them show up just once. The ten largest clones represent under 3% of the sample. Input material: peripheral blood. These receptors were obtained from a woman aged 55-75 years with COVID-19, enrolled during active disease.

This chain links TRBV27 with TRBJ1-1; 7 bases agree with TRBD1. Looked up from germline, CDR1 is MNHEY and CDR2 is SMNVEV (reference sequence). The junction had 2 bases not matched to a gene; V was cut back by 3 bases and J by 1 base. The CDR3 length is 14 residues. CDR3 coding DNA: TGTGCCAGCAGTTTGTGGGACAGGAACACTGAAGCTTTCTTT. Its translation is CASSLWDRNTEAFF.

The rearrangement uses TRBV6-1 and TRBJ1-2; D is ambiguous. CDR1 MNHNS and CDR2 SASEGT come from the germline V gene. V lost 2 bases, J lost 8 bases, and 21 bases lay in between. The length of the CDR3 is 16 residues. The CDR3 is CASSESFGSPPGGYTF. As DNA, the CDR3 is TGTGCCAGCAGTGAAAGTTTCGGATCACCCCCCGGGGGCTACACCTTC.

V gene TRBV7-6 combines with J gene TRBJ2-1; 12 nucleotides agree with TRBD2. This CDR3 comprises 16 residues. After removal of 3 bases from V and 9 bases from J, the junction contained 9 bases not matched to a gene. CDR1 is SGHVS and CDR2 is FNYEAQ in the germline V gene. This chain's CDR3 is CASSFLAGGPGLEQFF. The DNA of the CDR3 is TGTGCCAGCAGCTTCCTAGCGGGGGGGCCCGGGCTTGAGCAGTTCTTC.

V gene TRBV12-3 or TRBV12-4 combines with J gene TRBJ2-3; 13 nucleotides match TRBD2. The CDR3 totals 13 residues. The chain's CDR3 is CATRTSGGDTQYF. The CDR3 DNA reads as TGTGCGACGCGGACTAGCGGGGGTGATACGCAGTATTTT.

This chain uses TRBV2 with TRBJ2-2; 13 nucleotides align to TRBD2. The CDR3 covers 17 residues. The germline V gene encodes CDR1 SNHLY and CDR2 FYNNEI. Germline trimming cut 5 bases from V and 8 bases from J; bases unmatched to any gene: 11. The CDR3 region is CASSTPGLAGPQGELFF. The CDR3 DNA reads as TGTGCCAGCAGTACTCCGGGACTAGCGGGGCCCCAGGGGGAGCTGTTTTTT. Complete variable domain (other parts from reference TRBV2 and TRBJ2-2): EPEVTQTPSHQVTQMGQEVILRCVPISNHLYFYWYRQILGQKVEFLVSFYNNEISEKSEIFDDQFSVERPDGSNFTLKIRSTKLEDSAMYFCASSTPGLAGPQGELFFGEGSRLTVL.

A word on this clone: The sample carries other DNA sequences with the same CDR3. The rearrangement joins TRBV27 to TRBJ1-6; D gene ambiguous. This CDR3 is 15 amino acids long. Germline V gives CDR1 MNHEY, CDR2 SMNVEV (reference sequence). With 3 bases removed from V and 0 bases from J, the gap between germline ends came to 6 bases. The CDR3 coding sequence is TGTGCCAGCAGTTTGGGGAGCTCCTATAATTCACCCCTCCACTTT. Its protein product is CASSLGSSYNSPLHF.

CDR3 sequence (DNA): TGTGCCAGCAGCCCCCGAGGTCCGGGGAGGGAGACCCAGTACTTC. As protein: CASSPRGPGRETQYF. V gene TRBV7-8 combines with J gene TRBJ2-5; D might be TRBD2 (6 bases). The CDR3 consists of 15 residues. V was trimmed by 5 bases and J by 5 bases, leaving 18 bases between them. Germline assignment: CDR1 SGHVS and CDR2 FQNEAQ.

This chain joins TRBV5-1 and TRBJ2-7, with D possibly matching TRBD1 (6 bases). Between the trimmed V and J ends, which lost 0 bases and 6 bases, there was a span of 13 bases. This CDR3 spans 14 amino acids. CDR1 is SGHRS, CDR2 YFSETQ, per germline. CDR3 sequence: CASSLGQGSSEQYF. For the CDR3, the DNA is TGCGCCAGCAGCTTGGGGCAGGGGTCGTCCGAGCAGTACTTC.

The chain uses TRBV7-3 and TRBJ1-6; D ambiguous. The V and J ends lost 3 bases and 7 bases respectively, with 7 bases between them. This CDR3 region has 13 residues. Per the germline V gene, CDR1 is SGHTA and CDR2 is FQGTGA. CDR3 loop: CASSFWPNSPLHF. The CDR3 region has the DNA TGTGCCAGCAGCTTCTGGCCCAATTCACCCCTCCACTTT.

The chain joins TRBV18 to TRBJ1-5; 8 nucleotides align to TRBD1. CDR1 is KGHSH and CDR2 is LQKENI in the germline V gene. The CDR3 consists of 15 residues. V lost 2 bases to trimming and J lost 9 bases; unmatched junction nucleotides: 9. This CDR3 is CASSPSGQGQGPQHF. As DNA, the CDR3 is TGTGCCAGCTCACCATCAGGACAGGGCCAAGGGCCCCAGCATTTT.

The chain links TRBV19 to TRBJ1-2, with D perhaps matching TRBD1 (6 bases). V was trimmed by 1 base and J by 6 bases, leaving 15 bases between them. There are 15 residues in the CDR3. Per the germline V gene, CDR1 is LNHDA and CDR2 is SQIVND (reference sequence). CDR3 protein: CASSIGRTAVDGYTF. The CDR3 region has the DNA TGTGCCAGTAGTATAGGTCGGACAGCCGTAGATGGCTACACCTTC.

There are a few counts of this clone. The rearrangement uses TRBV7-9 and TRBJ1-2; D is unclear. V was shortened by 7 bases and J by 0 bases, with 15 bases between the two germline ends. Germline CDR1 reads SEHNR; CDR2 reads FQNEAQ (reference sequence). The CDR3 totals 15 residues. DNA for the CDR3: TGTGCCAGCACCTCCGGGATCGTCCCTAACTATGGCTACACCTTC. Amino acid sequence: CASTSGIVPNYGYTF.

The chain employs TRBV6-5 and TRBJ2-5; 10 nucleotides align to TRBD1. The V and J ends lost 7 bases and 4 bases, in that order; junction bases with no gene match: 9. The CDR3 consists of 15 residues. CDR1 and CDR2 (germline): MNHEY, SVGAGI. The CDR3 protein is CASKGGDRGLETQYF. CDR3 bases: TGTGCCAGCAAGGGGGGGGACAGGGGCCTAGAGACCCAGTACTTC.

The chain has TRBV29-1 and TRBJ1-2, with D tentatively TRBD1 (6 bases). Per the germline V gene, CDR1 is SQVTM and CDR2 is ANQGSEA. V was trimmed by 4 bases and J by 8 bases, leaving 17 bases between them. The length of the CDR3 is 13 residues. The CDR3, as DNA: TGCAGCGTTGGAGTACAGGGTGGTAGCGGCTACACCTTC. Protein sequence: CSVGVQGGSGYTF.

The V gene is TRBV4-1, the J gene TRBJ2-1; D is unresolved. The CDR3 totals 13 residues. V was shortened by 1 base and J by 5 bases, with 6 bases between the two germline ends. From germline, CDR1 is MGHRA and CDR2 YSYEKL. CDR3 sequence: CASSQGLDNEQFF. The CDR3 bases are TGCGCCAGCAGCCAAGGACTGGACAATGAGCAGTTCTTC.

The V call is TRBV2, the J call TRBJ2-7; TRBD2 agrees at 8 bases. This CDR3 spans 11 amino acids. Germline CDR1 is SNHLY and CDR2 is FYNNEI. J was trimmed by 7 bases and V by 8 bases; bases with no gene match: 4. This CDR3 reads CASDGGGEQYF. The CDR3 DNA is TGTGCCAGCGACGGGGGGGGTGAGCAGTACTTC.

This clone turned up a few times. The chain uses TRBV2 and TRBJ2-7; TRBD1 aligns across 8 bases. Germline CDR1 and CDR2: SNHLY and FYNNEI. This CDR3 is built from 14 residues. With 6 bases clipped from V and 1 base from J, the junction kept 5 bases outside the gene matches. The CDR3 protein is CASRQGALSYEQYF. As DNA, the CDR3 is TGTGCCAGCAGGCAGGGGGCTTTGTCCTACGAGCAGTACTTC.

The CDR3 DNA reads TGTGCCAGCAGCTTAGGGTCATTAGCGGGGGGCCACCAAGAGACCCAGTACTTC. It encodes CASSLGSLAGGHQETQYF. The chain combines TRBV11-3 with TRBJ2-5; 10 positions agree with TRBD2. Germline CDR1 is SGHNT and CDR2 is YENEEA. The CDR3 contains 18 residues. J was trimmed by 0 bases and V by 1 base; bases with no gene match: 8.

This clone occurred many times. The chain combines TRBV28 with TRBJ2-7; 7 positions agree with TRBD2. The CDR3 totals 13 residues. Looked up from germline, CDR1 is MDHEN and CDR2 is SYDVKM. V dropped 8 bases and J dropped 1; count of bases not matched to a gene: 5. DNA for the CDR3: TGTGCCAGCGGGGGGGTATTTTCCTACGAGCAGTACTTC. Its translation: CASGGVFSYEQYF.

The CDR3 DNA follows: TGTGCCAGCAGGCTTCAGGGGGACACTGAAGCTTTCTTT. This gives the protein CASRLQGDTEAFF. The chain has TRBV28 and TRBJ1-1; 7 nucleotides align to TRBD1. CDR1 and CDR2 from the germline V gene are MDHEN and SYDVKM. The CDR3 runs 13 residues. V trimming: 6 bases; J trimming: 3 bases; junction bases outside the gene matches: 4.

The CDR3 spells CASGTGTGGVSSYEQYF. The DNA of the CDR3 is TGTGCTAGTGGTACCGGGACAGGGGGTGTTAGCTCCTACGAGCAGTACTTC. The genes are TRBV12-5 and TRBJ2-7, with 11 bases identical to TRBD1. This CDR3 is 17 amino acids long. The germline CDR1 and CDR2 sequences are LGHNT and FRNRAP. V dropped 5 bases and J dropped 0; count of bases not matched to a gene: 9.

Turning to this clone: In the same sample, other DNA sequences code for this CDR3. The chain uses TRBV3-1 (or the pseudogene TRBV3-2) and TRBJ2-5; the match to TRBD2 covers 7 bases. The V and J ends lost 8 bases and 4 bases, in that order; junction bases with no gene match: 10. CDR3 length: 14 residues. The germline gives CDR1 LGHDT, CDR2 YNNKEL (reference sequence). CDR3 in amino acids: CASSPRGGAETQYF. The CDR3 nucleotides are TGTGCCAGCTCCCCCCGGGGAGGGGCAGAGACCCAGTACTTC.

CDR3 residues: CASSWRWDRPTYEQYF. The CDR3 DNA reads TGCGCCAGCAGCTGGCGTTGGGACAGGCCTACCTACGAGCAGTACTTC. This chain links TRBV5-1 with TRBJ2-7; 8 nucleotides align to TRBD1. CDR1 and CDR2 (germline): SGHRS, YFSETQ. V shed 3 bases, J shed 2 bases, and the junction held 10 bases outside the gene matches. CDR3 length: 16 amino acids.

This chain links TRBV9 with TRBJ2-7; 10 nucleotides line up with TRBD2. The CDR3 runs to 16 residues. Unmatched junction bases numbered 13, after V lost 4 bases and J lost 6 bases. The germline CDR1 and CDR2 sequences are SGDLS and YYNGEE. The CDR3 sequence is CASSRWASGGVSEQYF. CDR3 coding DNA: TGTGCCAGCAGCCGGTGGGCTAGCGGGGGAGTGAGCGAGCAGTACTTC.

On this clone: The sample holds other DNA sequences that translate to the same CDR3. The CDR3 sequence is CASSYDRSSYNEQFF. The DNA of the CDR3 is TGTGCCAGCAGTTATGACAGGAGCTCCTACAATGAGCAGTTCTTC. This chain uses TRBV6-5 with TRBJ2-1; the D gene is possibly TRBD1 (6 bases). Germline assignment: CDR1 MNHEY and CDR2 SVGAGI. This CDR3 comprises 15 residues. V lost 3 bases and J 0 bases, leaving 9 bases between the germline ends.

V usage is TRBV7-9 and J usage is TRBJ2-3; 7 positions match TRBD1. CDR1 is SEHNR and CDR2 is FQNEAQ in the germline V gene (reference sequence). The V gene end was trimmed by 8 bases and the J gene end by 5 bases; junction bases not matched to a gene: 7. This CDR3 region has 13 residues. The CDR3 DNA is TGTGCCAGCCGACGAGGGGGCCAAGATACGCAGTATTTT. As protein: CASRRGGQDTQYF.

The J gene is TRBJ2-3, the V gene TRBV28, with unresolved D. CDR1 is MDHEN, CDR2 SYDVKM, per germline. The CDR3 totals 12 residues. CDR3 nucleotides: TGTGTAGCCGGTCCCATCACAGATACGCAGTATTTT. Its translation is CVAGPITDTQYF.